This is a list of T cell receptor beta chains from one sample in a study of monozygotic twins with inflammatory bowel disease. Reprocessing the 5' RACE reads, TCRdb reports a single entry for every CDR3 protein and omits DNA. The listing contains 40,000 to 45,000 distinct CDR3 sequences. The sequenced sample was blood. Every receptor here comes from a human donor with ulcerative colitis or Crohn's disease, or a healthy co-twin of an affected twin (not recorded which). Both conserved end residues are part of each CDR3. Fields, in order: CDR3 length, V gene, J gene, CDR3 protein.

12	TRBV5-1	TRBJ2-1	CASSSRTNEQFF
15	TRBV20-1	TRBJ2-3	CSARPGQGSADTQYF
15	TRBV5-1	TRBJ1-1	CASSASTGRNTEAFF
14	TRBV12-3/TRBV12-4	TRBJ1-2	CASSQTGLNYGYTF
14	TRBV30	TRBJ1-1	CAWSVGGKEIEAFF
14	TRBV10-1	TRBJ2-5	CASSRSGGEETQYF
14	TRBV28	TRBJ2-1	CASSFGREGNEQFF
13	TRBV7-9	TRBJ2-1	CASRQGAINEQFF
15	TRBV18	TRBJ2-3	CASSPRRGLTDTQYF
14	TRBV28	TRBJ1-4	CASSSPVPQWGLFF
14	TRBV5-1	TRBJ2-7	CASSLLETPYEQYF
13	TRBV12-5	TRBJ2-1	CASRGQGNNEQFF
17	TRBV6-5	TRBJ2-2	CATQMASGQGIAGELFF
15	TRBV5-4	TRBJ2-1	CASSLSVAGGGEQFF
20	TRBV15	TRBJ1-5	CATSREGAGTGVRGNQPQHF
15	TRBV5-1	TRBJ1-3	CASSLAPGEGNTIYF
16	TRBV27	TRBJ2-2	CASRQDRGLNTGELFF